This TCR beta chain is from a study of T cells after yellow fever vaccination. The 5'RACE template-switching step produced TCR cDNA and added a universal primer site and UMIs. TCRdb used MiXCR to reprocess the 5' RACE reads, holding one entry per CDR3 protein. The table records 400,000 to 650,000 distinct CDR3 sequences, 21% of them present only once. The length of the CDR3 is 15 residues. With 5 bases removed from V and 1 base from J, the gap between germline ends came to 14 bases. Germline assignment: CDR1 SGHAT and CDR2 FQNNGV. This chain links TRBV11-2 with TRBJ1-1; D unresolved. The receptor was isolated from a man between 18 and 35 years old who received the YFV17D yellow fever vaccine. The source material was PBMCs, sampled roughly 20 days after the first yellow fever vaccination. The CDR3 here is CASSLREGANTEAFF. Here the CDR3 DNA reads TGTGCCAGCAGCCTACGGGAGGGTGCGAACACTGAAGCTTTCTTT.